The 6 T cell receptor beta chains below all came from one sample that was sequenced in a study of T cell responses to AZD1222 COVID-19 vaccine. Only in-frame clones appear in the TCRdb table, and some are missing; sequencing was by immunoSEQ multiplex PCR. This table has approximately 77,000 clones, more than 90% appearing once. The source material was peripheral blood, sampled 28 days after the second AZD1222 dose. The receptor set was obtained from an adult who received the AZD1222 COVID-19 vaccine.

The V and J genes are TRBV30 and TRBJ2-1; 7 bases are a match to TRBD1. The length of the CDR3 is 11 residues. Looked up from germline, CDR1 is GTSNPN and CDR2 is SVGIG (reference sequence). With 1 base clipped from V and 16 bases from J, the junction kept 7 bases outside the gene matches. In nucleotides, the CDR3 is TGTGCCTGGAGTGGTGGGACAGAGGGCTTCTTC. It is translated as CAWSGGTEGFF.

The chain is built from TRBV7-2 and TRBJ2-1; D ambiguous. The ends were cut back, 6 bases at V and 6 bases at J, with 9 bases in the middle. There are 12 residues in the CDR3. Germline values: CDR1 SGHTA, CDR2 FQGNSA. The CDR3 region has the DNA TGTGCCAGCAGTCATCGTGGCAATGAGCAGTTCTTC. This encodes CASSHRGNEQFF. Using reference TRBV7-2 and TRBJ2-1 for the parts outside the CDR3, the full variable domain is GAGVSQSPSNKVTEKGKDVELRCDPISGHTALYWYRQSLGQGLEFLIYFQGNSAPDKSGLPSDRFSAERTGGSVSTLTIQRTQQEDSAVYLCASSHRGNEQFFGPGTRLTVL.

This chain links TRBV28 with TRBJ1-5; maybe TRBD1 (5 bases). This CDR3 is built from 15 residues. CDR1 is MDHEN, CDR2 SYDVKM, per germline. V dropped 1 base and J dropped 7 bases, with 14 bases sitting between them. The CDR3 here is CASSLSGQTRQPQHF. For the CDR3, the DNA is TGTGCCAGCAGTTTATCAGGGCAGACAAGACAGCCCCAGCATTTT.

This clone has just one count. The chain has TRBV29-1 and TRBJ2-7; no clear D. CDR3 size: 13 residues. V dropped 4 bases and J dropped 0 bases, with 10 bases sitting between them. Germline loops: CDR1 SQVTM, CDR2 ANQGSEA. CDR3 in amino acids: CSVGNHISYEQYF. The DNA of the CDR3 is TGCAGCGTTGGGAATCACATCTCCTACGAGCAGTACTTC.

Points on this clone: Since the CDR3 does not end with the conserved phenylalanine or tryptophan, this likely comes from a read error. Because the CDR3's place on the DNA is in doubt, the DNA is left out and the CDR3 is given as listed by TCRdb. This CDR3 is CASSHRTGTAALI. The V and J genes are TRBV16 and TRBJ1-2; TRBD1, the D gene given by the table, was not confirmed from the DNA. Both ends counted, the CDR3 spans 13 residues. Germline assignment: CDR1 KGHSY and CDR2 FQNENV.

The chain's CDR3 is CASSETGHQPQHF. The CDR3 DNA follows: TGTGCCAGCAGTGAAACAGGGCATCAGCCCCAGCATTTT. The rearrangement links TRBV28 to TRBJ1-5; possible D gene TRBD1, 6 bases. The V gene lost 5 bases and the J gene lost 5 bases, with 10 bases spanning the gap. Looked up from germline, CDR1 is MDHEN and CDR2 is SYDVKM. The CDR3 covers 13 residues.